This TCR beta chain was sequenced in a study of vaccination and CD4 T cells after COVID-19. General observations from the study: Convalescent patients had 304 of 307 vaccine-specific clones showing spike mono-reactivity.

TCRdb reprocessed the PCR reads via MiXCR and lists one record per CDR3 protein. This table has roughly 30,000 distinct CDR3 sequences, over 40% appearing once. Per the germline V gene, CDR1 is SEHNR and CDR2 is FQNEAQ (reference sequence). The CDR3 loop spans 14 amino acids. Trimming took off 4 bases at V and 1 base at J, with 11 bases between the two ends. Note on this clonotype: Its antigen is still unknown.

Time point here: late sampling 161 to 241 days after vaccination in a few convalescent patients. Sample: CD4+ T cells from blood, taken about 7 months after SARS-CoV-2 vaccination. The chain is built from TRBV7-9 and TRBJ2-7; TRBD1 is a possible D gene (5 bases). This sequence was found in a human donor who had recovered from COVID-19. CDR3 protein: CASSSTDKSYEQYF. CDR3 bases: TGTGCCAGCAGCTCGACGGACAAGTCCTACGAGCAGTACTTC.